This entry features one T cell receptor (beta chain) sequence. No antigen is known for it. Treatment indicated: approximately 11-day PBMC culture with coronavirus spike peptide pools or control peptides (ViraFEST assay). Following culture for around eleven days, CD4+ T cells were isolated by negative selection. The sample is drawn from a study of vaccination and CD4 T cells after COVID-19. Study context: Two mRNA vaccine doses were given, either BNT162b2 or mRNA-1273. Study-wide results and caveats: Spike mono-reactivity held for 304 of 307 vaccine-specific clones in convalescent patients. Convalescent patients studied were relatively few, and early post-infection timepoints were absent.

The CDR3 is 15 amino acids. Germline V gene lookup returns CDR1 SGHAT and CDR2 FQDESV (reference sequence). V lost 3 bases and J lost 1; bases outside the gene matches: 5. An Oncomine TCR Beta short-read assay was used to sequence the DNA from cultured CD4+ T cells. TCRdb recomputed calls from the PCR reads with MiXCR, one row per CDR3 protein. The repertoire has around 15,000 distinct CDR3 sequences, 60% to 70% of them found once; the top ten carry 12%. Sequences were obtained from CD4+ T cells from blood, cultured in vitro. This sequence was found in a human donor who had recovered from COVID-19. J is TRBJ1-1 and V is TRBV11-1; TRBD1 matches 7 bases. The CDR3 DNA is TGTGCCAGCAGCTTGACAGGGTTGGGGAACACTGAAGCTTTCTTT. Residues: CASSLTGLGNTEAFF.